This TCR beta chain was captured in a study of cytomegalovirus exposure and HLA in healthy donors. V gave up 1 base and J gave up 9 bases; unmatched junction bases: 15. CDR3 length equals 17 residues. Germline CDR1 is SGHTA and CDR2 is FQGNSA. PCR amplification relied on 60 Vbeta primers (plus 13 Jbeta primers). Generated by immunoSEQ multiplex PCR, the TCRdb table keeps only in-frame clones and is missing some. The table has about 120,000 clones, approximately 72% seen once. Study-wide points: Among immune exposure information, only CMV serostatus was available.

As regards this clone: Its antigen is unidentified.

The gene calls are TRBV7-2 and TRBJ2-1; 7 nucleotides agree with TRBD2. This sequence originates from a man younger than 30 in good health and CMV-seronegative. The sequenced material came from PBMCs. The CDR3 region is CASSLVGMGSGVGEQFF. The CDR3 DNA follows: TGTGCCAGCAGCTTAGTGGGGATGGGCAGCGGGGTGGGTGAGCAGTTCTTC.